Listed here is a single T cell receptor beta chain. Its antigen remains unknown. This entry belongs to a study of OX40 agonist ivuxolimab in advanced cancers. Study conclusions and caveats: Compared with others, partial responders at 0.1-3.0 mg/kg displayed clonal expansion among the lowest.

Generated by immunoSEQ multiplex PCR, the TCRdb table keeps only in-frame clones and is missing some. Of around 16,000 clones listed, roughly four fifths are singletons. This CDR3 comprises 14 residues. With 0 bases removed from V and 1 base from J, the gap between germline ends came to 5 bases. Germline V gene data show CDR1 as SGDLS and CDR2 as YYNGEE. The V and J genes are TRBV9 and TRBJ2-4, with D perhaps matching TRBD2 (5 bases). The receptor comes from an adult with an advanced solid tumor such as melanoma, head and neck, liver or kidney cancer. The input for sequencing was CD4+ or CD8+ T cells sorted from blood, taken in a trial of the OX40 agonist ivuxolimab. This chain's CDR3 is CASSVGGAKNIQYF. DNA of the CDR3: TGTGCCAGCAGCGTAGGAGGGGCCAAAAACATTCAGTACTTC.